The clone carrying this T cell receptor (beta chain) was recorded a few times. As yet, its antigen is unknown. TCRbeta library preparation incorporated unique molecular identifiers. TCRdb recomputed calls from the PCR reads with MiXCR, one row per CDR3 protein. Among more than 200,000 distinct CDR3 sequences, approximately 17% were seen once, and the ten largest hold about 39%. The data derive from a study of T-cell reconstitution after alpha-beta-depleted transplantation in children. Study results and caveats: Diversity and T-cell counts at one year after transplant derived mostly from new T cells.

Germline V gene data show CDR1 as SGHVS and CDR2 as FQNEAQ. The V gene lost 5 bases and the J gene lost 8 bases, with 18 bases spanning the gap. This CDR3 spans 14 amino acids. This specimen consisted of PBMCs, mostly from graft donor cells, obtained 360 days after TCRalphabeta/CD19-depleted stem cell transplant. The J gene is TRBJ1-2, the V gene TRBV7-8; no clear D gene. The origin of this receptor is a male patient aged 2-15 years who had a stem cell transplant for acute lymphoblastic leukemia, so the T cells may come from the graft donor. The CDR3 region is CASSLPGGPSGYTF. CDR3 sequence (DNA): TGTGCCAGCAGCCTACCCGGCGGGCCTTCGGGCTACACCTTC.